This T cell receptor beta chain was captured by sequencing in a study of cytomegalovirus exposure and HLA in healthy donors. Study-level information: Prior work identified more than 90 million unique TCR beta sequences in 150 million to 200 million T cells.

Germline V gene data show CDR1 as SGHRS and CDR2 as YFSETQ. With 1 base removed from V and 8 bases from J, the gap between germline ends came to 7 bases. The CDR3 is 12 residues long. Remarks on this clone: Its cognate antigen is unknown.

Study-level findings and limits: The likely explanation for a cluster of highly shared sequence variants was sequencing artifact. In a later analysis, several top co-occurrence clusters appeared linked to parvovirus B19, influenza, CMV and Epstein-Barr virus.

It was with 60 Vbeta and 13 Jbeta primers that the PCR ran. Here immunoSEQ multiplex PCR was the method, and the copy in TCRdb shows in-frame clones only, minus some. The profile shows 150,000 to 200,000 clones, 65% to 70% of them singletons. The sequence derives from a man aged 30-40 years in good health and CMV-seropositive. The rearrangement links TRBV5-1 to TRBJ2-1; unclear D gene. The sample comprised PBMCs. As DNA, the CDR3 is TGCGCCAGCAGCTTGTTCGGAGATGAGCAGTTCTTC. Protein product: CASSLFGDEQFF.